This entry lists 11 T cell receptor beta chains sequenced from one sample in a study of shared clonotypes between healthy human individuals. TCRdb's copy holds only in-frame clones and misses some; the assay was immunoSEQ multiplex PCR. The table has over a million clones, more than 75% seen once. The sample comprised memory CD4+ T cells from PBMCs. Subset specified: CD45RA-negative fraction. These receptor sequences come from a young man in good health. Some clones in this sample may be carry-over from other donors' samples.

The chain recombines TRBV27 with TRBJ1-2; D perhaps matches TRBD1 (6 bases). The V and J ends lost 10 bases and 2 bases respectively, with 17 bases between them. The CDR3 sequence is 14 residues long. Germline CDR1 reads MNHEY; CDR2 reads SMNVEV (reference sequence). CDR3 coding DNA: TGTGCCAAACCGCAGGTACAGGGAAACTATGGCTACACCTTC. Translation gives CAKPQVQGNYGYTF.

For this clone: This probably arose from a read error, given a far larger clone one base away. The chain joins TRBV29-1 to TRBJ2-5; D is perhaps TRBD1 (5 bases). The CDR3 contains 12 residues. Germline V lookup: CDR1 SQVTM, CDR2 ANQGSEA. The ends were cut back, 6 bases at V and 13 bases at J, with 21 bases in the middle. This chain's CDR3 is CSVLRGTYERYF. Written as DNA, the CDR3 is TGCAGCGTATTAAGGGGCACCTACGAGCGGTACTTC.

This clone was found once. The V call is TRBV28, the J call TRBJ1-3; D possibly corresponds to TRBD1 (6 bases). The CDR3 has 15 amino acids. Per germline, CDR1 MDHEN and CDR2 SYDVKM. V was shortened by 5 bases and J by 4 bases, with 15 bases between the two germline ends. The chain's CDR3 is CASSGSGVSGNTIYF. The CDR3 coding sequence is TGTGCCAGCAGTGGATCAGGGGTTTCAGGAAACACCATATATTTT.

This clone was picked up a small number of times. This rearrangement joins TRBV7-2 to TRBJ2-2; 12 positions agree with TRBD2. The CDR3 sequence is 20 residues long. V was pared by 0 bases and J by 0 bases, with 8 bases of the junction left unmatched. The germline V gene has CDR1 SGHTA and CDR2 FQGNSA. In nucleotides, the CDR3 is TGTGCCAGCAGCTTAGCGGTGTACGGACTAGCGGGATCGAACACCGGGGAGCTGTTTTTT. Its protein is CASSLAVYGLAGSNTGELFF.

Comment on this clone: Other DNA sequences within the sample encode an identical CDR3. CDR3 in DNA: TGTGCCAGCAGCGTTGGGACGGCCTCCTACGAGCAGTACTTC. The encoded protein is CASSVGTASYEQYF. This sequence joins TRBV9 and TRBJ2-7; D may correspond to TRBD1 or TRBD2 (5 bases each). The CDR3 contains 14 residues. Germline CDR1 reads SGDLS; CDR2 reads YYNGEE. Trimming shortened V by 2 bases and J by 0 bases, and 9 bases separated the two germline ends.

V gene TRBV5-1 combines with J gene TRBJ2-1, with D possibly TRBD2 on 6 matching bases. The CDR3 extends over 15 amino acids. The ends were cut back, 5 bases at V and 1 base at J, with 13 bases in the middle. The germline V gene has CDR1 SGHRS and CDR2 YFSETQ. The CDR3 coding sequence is TGCGCCAGCAGTTCCGGGGGAAATTCCTACAATGAGCAGTTCTTC. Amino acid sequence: CASSSGGNSYNEQFF.

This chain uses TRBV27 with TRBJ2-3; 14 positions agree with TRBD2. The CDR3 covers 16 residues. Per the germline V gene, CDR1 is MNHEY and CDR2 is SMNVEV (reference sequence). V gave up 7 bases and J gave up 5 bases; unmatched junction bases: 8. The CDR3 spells CASKRLAGGGEDTQYF. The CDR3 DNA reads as TGTGCCAGCAAGAGACTAGCGGGAGGGGGCGAAGATACGCAGTATTTT.

CDR3 bases: TGTGCTAGTGGCGCTGACAGGGTCGCTGAAGCTTTCTTT. As protein: CASGADRVAEAFF. The V gene is TRBV12-5, the J gene TRBJ1-1, with 7 bases fitting TRBD1. The J segment lost 6 bases and the V segment lost 6 bases, leaving 7 bases of the junction unmatched. The CDR3 covers 13 residues. Germline V gene lookup returns CDR1 LGHNT and CDR2 FRNRAP.

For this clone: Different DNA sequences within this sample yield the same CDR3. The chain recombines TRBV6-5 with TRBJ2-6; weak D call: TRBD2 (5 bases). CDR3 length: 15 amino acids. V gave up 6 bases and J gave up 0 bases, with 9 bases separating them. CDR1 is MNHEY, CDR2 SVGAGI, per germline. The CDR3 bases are TGTGCCAGCAGCCCCCTAGCCTCTGGGGCCAACGTCCTGACTTTC. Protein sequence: CASSPLASGANVLTF.

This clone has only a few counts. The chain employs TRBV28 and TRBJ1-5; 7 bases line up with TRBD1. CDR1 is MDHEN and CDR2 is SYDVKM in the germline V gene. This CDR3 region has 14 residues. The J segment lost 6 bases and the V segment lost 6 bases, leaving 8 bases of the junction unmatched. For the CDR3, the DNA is TGTGCCAGCAGGCCACAGGGGAGTAGTCAGCCCCAGCATTTT. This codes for CASRPQGSSQPQHF. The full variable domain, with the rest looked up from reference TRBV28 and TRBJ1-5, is DVKVTQSSRYLVKRTGEKVFLECVQDMDHENMFWYRQDPGLGLRLIYFSYDVKMKEKGDIPEGYSVSREKKERFSLILESASTNQTSMYLCASRPQGSSQPQHFGDGTRLSIL.

CDR3 DNA sequence: TGCAGCGTCACAGAGAAAGATACCTACGAGCAGTACTTC. Protein: CSVTEKDTYEQYF. V usage is TRBV29-1 and J usage is TRBJ2-7; unclear D gene. Per the germline V gene, CDR1 is SQVTM and CDR2 is ANQGSEA. The CDR3 is 13 residues long. The germline V and J ends were trimmed by 6 bases and 2 bases, with 14 bases remaining between them.